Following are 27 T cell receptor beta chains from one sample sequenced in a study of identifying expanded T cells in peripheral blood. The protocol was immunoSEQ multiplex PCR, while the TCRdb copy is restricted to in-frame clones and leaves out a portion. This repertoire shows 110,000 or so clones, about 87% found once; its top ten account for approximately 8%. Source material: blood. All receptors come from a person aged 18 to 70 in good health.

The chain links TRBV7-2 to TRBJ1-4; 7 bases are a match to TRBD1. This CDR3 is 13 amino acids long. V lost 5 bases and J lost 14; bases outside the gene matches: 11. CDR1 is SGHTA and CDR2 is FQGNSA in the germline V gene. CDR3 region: CASSEGQQLSLFF. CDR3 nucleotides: TGTGCCAGCAGCGAGGGACAGCAACTAAGTCTGTTTTTT.

CDR3: CASRRESGETQYF. The CDR3 bases are TGTGCCAGCAGGCGGGAGAGTGGCGAGACCCAGTACTTC. The chain uses TRBV2 and TRBJ2-5; 7 bases are a match to TRBD2. This CDR3 is 13 amino acids long. The junction had 6 bases not matched to a gene; V was cut back by 6 bases and J by 5 bases. The V gene's germline CDR1 is SNHLY and CDR2 FYNNEI.

DNA of the CDR3: TGTGCCAGCAGCGCCGGACTAGCGGTCACAGATACGCAGTATTTT. The encoded protein is CASSAGLAVTDTQYF. The chain is built from TRBV9 and TRBJ2-3, with 10 nucleotides matching TRBD2. CDR1 is SGDLS, CDR2 YYNGEE, per germline. V lost 3 bases and J lost 2; bases outside the gene matches: 3. This CDR3 has 15 residues.

The CDR3 reads CASSPQTESRGQPQHF. CDR3 coding DNA: TGTGCCAGCAGTCCCCAGACCGAGAGTAGGGGTCAGCCCCAGCATTTT. The chain combines TRBV28 with TRBJ1-5; the D gene is possibly TRBD1 (5 bases). Germline V gene lookup returns CDR1 MDHEN and CDR2 SYDVKM. The germline V and J ends were trimmed by 5 bases and 6 bases, with 20 bases remaining between them. This CDR3 contains 16 residues. The variable domain in full, completed from reference TRBV28 and TRBJ1-5, reads DVKVTQSSRYLVKRTGEKVFLECVQDMDHENMFWYRQDPGLGLRLIYFSYDVKMKEKGDIPEGYSVSREKKERFSLILESASTNQTSMYLCASSPQTESRGQPQHFGDGTRLSIL.

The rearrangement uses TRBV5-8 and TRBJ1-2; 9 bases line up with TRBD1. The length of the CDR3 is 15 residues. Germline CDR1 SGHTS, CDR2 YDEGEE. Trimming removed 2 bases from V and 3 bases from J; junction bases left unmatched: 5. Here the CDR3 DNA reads TGTGCCAGCAGCTTAGGCGGACAGGGGCACTATGGCTACACCTTC. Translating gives CASSLGGQGHYGYTF.

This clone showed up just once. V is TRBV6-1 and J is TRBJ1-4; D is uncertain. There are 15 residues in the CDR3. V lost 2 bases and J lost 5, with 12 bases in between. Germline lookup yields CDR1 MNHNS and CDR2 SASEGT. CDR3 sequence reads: CASSELPGRNEKLFF. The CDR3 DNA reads TGTGCCAGCAGTGAATTACCCGGAAGGAATGAAAAACTGTTTTTT.

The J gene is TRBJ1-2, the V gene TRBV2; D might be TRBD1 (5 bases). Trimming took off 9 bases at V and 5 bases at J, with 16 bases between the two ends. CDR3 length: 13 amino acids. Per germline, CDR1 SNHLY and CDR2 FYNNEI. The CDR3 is CASTKEEGYGYTF. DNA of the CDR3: TGTGCCAGTACGAAAGAGGAGGGGTATGGCTACACCTTC.

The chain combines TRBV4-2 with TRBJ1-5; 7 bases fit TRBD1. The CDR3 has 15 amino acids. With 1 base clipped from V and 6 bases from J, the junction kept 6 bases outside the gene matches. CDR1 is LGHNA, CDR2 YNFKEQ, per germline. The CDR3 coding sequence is TGTGCCAGCAGCCAAGGGGTACAGGGGACTCAGCCCCAGCATTTT. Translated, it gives CASSQGVQGTQPQHF.

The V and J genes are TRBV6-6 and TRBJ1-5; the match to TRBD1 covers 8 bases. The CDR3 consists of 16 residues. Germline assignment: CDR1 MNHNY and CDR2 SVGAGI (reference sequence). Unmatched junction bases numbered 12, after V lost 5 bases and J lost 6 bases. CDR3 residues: CASSSPTGEIGQPQHF. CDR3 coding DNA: TGTGCCAGCAGTAGTCCGACAGGGGAAATCGGTCAGCCCCAGCATTTT.

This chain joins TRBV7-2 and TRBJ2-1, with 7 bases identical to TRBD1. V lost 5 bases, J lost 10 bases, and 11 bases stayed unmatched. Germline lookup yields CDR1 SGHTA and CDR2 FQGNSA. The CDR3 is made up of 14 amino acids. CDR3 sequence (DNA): TGTGCCAGCAGCCCCCGACAGGGCCTCGGGGAGCAGTTCTTC. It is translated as CASSPRQGLGEQFF.

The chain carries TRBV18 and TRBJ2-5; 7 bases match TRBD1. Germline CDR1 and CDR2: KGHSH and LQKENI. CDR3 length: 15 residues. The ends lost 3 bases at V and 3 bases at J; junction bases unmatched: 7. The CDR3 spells CASSPTGTAKETQYF. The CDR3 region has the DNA TGTGCCAGCTCACCTACCGGGACAGCAAAAGAGACCCAGTACTTC.

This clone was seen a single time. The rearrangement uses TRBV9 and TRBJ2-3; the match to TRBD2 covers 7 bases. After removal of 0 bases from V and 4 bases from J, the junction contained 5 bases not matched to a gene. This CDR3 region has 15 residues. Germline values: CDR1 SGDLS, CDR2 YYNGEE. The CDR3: CASSVGAGEADTQYF. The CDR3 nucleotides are TGTGCCAGCAGCGTAGGTGCGGGAGAAGCAGATACGCAGTATTTT.

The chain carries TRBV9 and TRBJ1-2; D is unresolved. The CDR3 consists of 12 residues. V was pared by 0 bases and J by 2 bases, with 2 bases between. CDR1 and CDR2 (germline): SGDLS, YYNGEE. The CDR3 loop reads CASSVGNYGYTF. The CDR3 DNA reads TGTGCCAGCAGCGTAGGCAACTATGGCTACACCTTC.

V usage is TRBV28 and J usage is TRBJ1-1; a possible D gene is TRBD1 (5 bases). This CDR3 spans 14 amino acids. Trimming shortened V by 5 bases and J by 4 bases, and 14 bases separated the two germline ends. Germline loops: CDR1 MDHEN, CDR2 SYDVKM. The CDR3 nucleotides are TGTGCCAGCAGTCAAGACAGAGCGGGCACTGAAGCTTTCTTT. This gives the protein CASSQDRAGTEAFF.

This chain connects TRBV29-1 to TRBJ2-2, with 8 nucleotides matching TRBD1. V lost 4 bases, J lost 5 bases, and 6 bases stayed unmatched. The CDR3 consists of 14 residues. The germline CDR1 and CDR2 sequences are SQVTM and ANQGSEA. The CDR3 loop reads CSVVLDRATGELFF. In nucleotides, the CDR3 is TGCAGCGTTGTCCTGGACAGGGCAACCGGGGAGCTGTTTTTT.

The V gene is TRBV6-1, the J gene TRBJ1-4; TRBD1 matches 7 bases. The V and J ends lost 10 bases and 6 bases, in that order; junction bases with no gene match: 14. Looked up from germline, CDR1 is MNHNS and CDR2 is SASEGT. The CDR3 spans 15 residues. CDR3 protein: CATSGGGTVDEKLFF. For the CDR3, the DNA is TGTGCCACCAGCGGAGGAGGGACAGTTGATGAAAAACTGTTTTTT.

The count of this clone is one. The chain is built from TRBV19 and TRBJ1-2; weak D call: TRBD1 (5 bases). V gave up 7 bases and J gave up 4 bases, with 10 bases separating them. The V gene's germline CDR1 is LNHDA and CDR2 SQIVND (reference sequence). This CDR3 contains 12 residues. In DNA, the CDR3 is TGTGCCAGTAATAGGGGTGGCTATGGCTACACCTTC. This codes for CASNRGGYGYTF.

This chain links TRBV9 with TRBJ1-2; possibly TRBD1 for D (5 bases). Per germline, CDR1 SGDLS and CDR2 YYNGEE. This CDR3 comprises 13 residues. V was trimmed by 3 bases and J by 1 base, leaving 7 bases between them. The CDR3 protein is CASSERGNYGYTF. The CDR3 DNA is TGTGCCAGCAGCGAGAGGGGTAACTATGGCTACACCTTC.

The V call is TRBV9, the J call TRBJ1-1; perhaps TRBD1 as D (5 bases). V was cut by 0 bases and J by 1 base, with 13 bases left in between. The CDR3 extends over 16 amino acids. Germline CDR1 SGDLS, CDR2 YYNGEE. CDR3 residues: CASSVVGGLANTEAFF. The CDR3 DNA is TGTGCCAGCAGCGTAGTCGGGGGATTGGCGAACACTGAAGCTTTCTTT.

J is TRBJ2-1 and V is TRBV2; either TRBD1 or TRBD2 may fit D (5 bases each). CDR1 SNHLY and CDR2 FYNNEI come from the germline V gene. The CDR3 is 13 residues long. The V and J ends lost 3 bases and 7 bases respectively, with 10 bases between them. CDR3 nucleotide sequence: TGTGCCAGCAGTGAGGCCAGGGAGAATGAGCAGTTCTTC. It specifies CASSEARENEQFF.

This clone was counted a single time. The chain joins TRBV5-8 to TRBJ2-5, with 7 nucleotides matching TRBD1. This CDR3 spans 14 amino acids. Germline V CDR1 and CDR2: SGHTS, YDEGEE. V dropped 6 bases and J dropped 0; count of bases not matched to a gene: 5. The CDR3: CASTRGQDQETQYF. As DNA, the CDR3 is TGTGCCAGCACCCGAGGACAGGACCAAGAGACCCAGTACTTC.

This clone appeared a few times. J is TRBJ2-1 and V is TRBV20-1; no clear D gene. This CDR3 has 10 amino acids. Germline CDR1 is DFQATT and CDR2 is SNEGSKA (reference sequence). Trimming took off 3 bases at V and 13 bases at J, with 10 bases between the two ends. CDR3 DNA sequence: TGCAGTGCTAGCCGCCGCGTACAGTTCTTC. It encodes CSASRRVQFF.

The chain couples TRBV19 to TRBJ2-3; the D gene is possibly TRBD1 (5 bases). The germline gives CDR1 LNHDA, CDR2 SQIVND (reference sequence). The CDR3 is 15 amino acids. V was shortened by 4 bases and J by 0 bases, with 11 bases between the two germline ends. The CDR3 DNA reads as TGTGCCAGTAGTAACAGGTCATGGAGCACAGATACGCAGTATTTT. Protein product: CASSNRSWSTDTQYF.

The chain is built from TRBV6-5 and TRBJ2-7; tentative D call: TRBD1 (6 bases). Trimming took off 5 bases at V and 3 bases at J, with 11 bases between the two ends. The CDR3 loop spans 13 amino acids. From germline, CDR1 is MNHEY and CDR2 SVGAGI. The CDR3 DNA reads TGTGCCAGCAGTCAGGACAGAGGCTACGAGCAGTACTTC. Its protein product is CASSQDRGYEQYF.

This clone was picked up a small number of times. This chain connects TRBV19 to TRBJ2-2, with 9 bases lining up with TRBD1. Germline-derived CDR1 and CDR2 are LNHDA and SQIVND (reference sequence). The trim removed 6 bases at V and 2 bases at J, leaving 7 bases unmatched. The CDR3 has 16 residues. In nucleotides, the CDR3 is TGTGCCAGTAGCAAAGGACAGGGGATAAACACCGGGGAGCTGTTTTTT. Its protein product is CASSKGQGINTGELFF.

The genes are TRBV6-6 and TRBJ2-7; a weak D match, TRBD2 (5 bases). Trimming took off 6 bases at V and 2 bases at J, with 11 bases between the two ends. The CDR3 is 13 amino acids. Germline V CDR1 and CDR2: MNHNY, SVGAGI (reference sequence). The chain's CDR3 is CASRVQEAYEQYF. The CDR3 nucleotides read TGTGCCAGCAGAGTCCAGGAGGCCTACGAGCAGTACTTC.

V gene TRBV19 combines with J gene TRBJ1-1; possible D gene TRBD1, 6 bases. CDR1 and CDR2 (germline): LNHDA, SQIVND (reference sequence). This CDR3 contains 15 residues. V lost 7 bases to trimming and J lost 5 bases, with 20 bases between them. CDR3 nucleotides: TGTGCCAGTAACTTGGACAGTGGGGTAGGTACTGAAGCTTTCTTT. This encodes CASNLDSGVGTEAFF.